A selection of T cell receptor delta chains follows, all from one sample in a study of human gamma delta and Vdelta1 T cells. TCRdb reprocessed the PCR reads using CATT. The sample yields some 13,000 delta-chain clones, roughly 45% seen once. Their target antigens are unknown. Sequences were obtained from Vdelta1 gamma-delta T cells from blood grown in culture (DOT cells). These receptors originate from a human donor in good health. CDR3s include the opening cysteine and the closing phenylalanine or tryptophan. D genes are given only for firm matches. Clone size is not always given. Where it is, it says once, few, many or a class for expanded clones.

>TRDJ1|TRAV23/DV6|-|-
TGTGCCGTGGAGGATATAAGTCGTCTCCCCTTACCCGATAAACTCATCTTT
CAVEDISRLPLPDKLIF
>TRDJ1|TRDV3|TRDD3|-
TGTGCCTCCGCCCCTTCCAGCCGAGTACTGGGGGATACGTGGCTCATCTTT
CASAPSSRVLGDTWLIF
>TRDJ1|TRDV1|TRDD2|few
TGTGCTCTTGGGGAACTATTCCCCCCATCCTTCCTCACCCCCACCGATAAACTCATCTTT
CALGELFPPSFLTPTDKLIF
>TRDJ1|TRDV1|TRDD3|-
TGTGCTCTTGGGGCCCTCAGGGGCCTCAACGTGCTTACTACTGGGGGATACGCCGATAAACTCATCTTT
CALGALRGLNVLTTGGYADKLIF
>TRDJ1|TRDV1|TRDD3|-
TGTGCTCTTGCGGTTATTAAGGGCGGTATACTGGGGGCATCGTACACCGATAAACTCATCTTT
CALAVIKGGILGASYTDKLIF
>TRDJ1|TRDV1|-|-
TGTGCTCTTACAAGTGGTAGAATAGATACCGATAAACTCATCTTT
CALTSGRIDTDKLIF
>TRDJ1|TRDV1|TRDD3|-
TGTGCCCTATTCCAATCTGGGGGATACAGTAACACCGATAAACTCATCTTT
CALFQSGGYSNTDKLIF
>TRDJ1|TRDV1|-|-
TGTGCTCTTGGGGAAACGTCTTACATGTGGTCCTCCCGTCCCACCGATAAACTCATCTTT
CALGETSYMWSSRPTDKLIF
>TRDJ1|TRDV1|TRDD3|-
TGTGCTCTTGGGGAATTTGCGCTCCCTGGGGGGACGACCGATAAACTCATCTTT
CALGEFALPGGTTDKLIF
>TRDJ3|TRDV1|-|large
TGTGCTCTTGGGGACAGACTACGTACTGGGCCACCAGAGACTCGGGAATACACGAGTACCTGGGACACCCGACAGATGTTTTTC
CALGDRLRTGPPETREYTSTWDTRQMFF
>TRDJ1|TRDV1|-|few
TGTGCTCTTGGGGAACTGGGCCCTTCCCAACTATCTATGGTTACTGGGGCCCTGAGGGAGGGATACACCGATAAACTCATCTTT
CALGELGPSQLSMVTGALREGYTDKLIF
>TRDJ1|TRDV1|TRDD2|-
TGTGCTCTTGGGGAACGGCCTTCCTACGGAAGGTTGGGGGGCGGGTACACCGATAAACTCATCTTT
CALGERPSYGRLGGGYTDKLIF
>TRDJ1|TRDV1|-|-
TGTGCTCTTGGGGAACTAGATAGGACGGGGAAACTCATCTTT
CALGELDRTGKLIF
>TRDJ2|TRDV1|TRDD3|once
TGTGCTCTTGGGGAACGAACTTCCTACAGAGCTGCAATGGTTGACTGGGGGATACGAGGGGATTTGACAGCACAACTCTTCTTT
CALGERTSYRAAMVDWGIRGDLTAQLFF
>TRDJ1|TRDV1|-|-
TGTGCTCTTGGGGAAGATGGCCTGACAAACACCGATAAACTCATCTTT
CALGEDGLTNTDKLIF
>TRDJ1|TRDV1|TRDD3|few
TGTGCTCTTGGGGAACTTAATGGGTGGGGGATACGAGTGGGCACCGATAAACTCATCTTT
CALGELNGWGIRVGTDKLIF
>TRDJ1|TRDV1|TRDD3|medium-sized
TGTGCTCTTGGAGACCCAGTACTGGGGGACACCACCGATAAACTCATCTTT
CALGDPVLGDTTDKLIF
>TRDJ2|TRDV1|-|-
TGTGCTCTTGGGCTAGTTTCCCGAAGGCCCCGTACGGGGCCTTTGACAGCACAACTCTTCTTT
CALGLVSRRPRTGPLTAQLFF
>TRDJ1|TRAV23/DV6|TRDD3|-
TGTGCTACTCTCCTTCACCACTGCTATTGGGGGATACGGGCGTACACCGATAAACTCATCTTT
CATLLHHCYWGIRAYTDKLIF
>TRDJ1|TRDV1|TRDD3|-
TGTGCTCTTGGGGCCACTACTTTGGGGGATCACACCGATAAACTCATCTTT
CALGATTLGDHTDKLIF
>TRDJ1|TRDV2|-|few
TGTGCCTGTGACACGTCCGGGGACGATGGAGGCACCGATAAACTCATCTTT
CACDTSGDDGGTDKLIF
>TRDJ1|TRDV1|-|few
TGTGCTCTTGGGGAACTCAGAGGGTACACCGATAAACTCATCTTT
CALGELRGYTDKLIF
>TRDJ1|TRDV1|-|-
TGTGCTCTTGGGGTCGTATCCCTCCATCCAACTAAGGGGGACATTGGGAAACATAAACTCATCTTT
CALGVVSLHPTKGDIGKHKLIF
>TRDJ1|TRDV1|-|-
TGTGCTCTTGCTCCGTATCCCCTCGGACAATATAAACTCATCTTT
CALAPYPLGQYKLIF
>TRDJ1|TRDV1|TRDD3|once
TGTGCTCTTGGGGAACGGGGGATACTGGGGGCCTCGTACACCGATAAACTCATCTTT
CALGERGILGASYTDKLIF
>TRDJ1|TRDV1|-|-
TGTGCTCTTGGGGCACTCCCACTCTTTGGGCCGGGGCAGTACACCGATAAACTCATCTTT
CALGALPLFGPGQYTDKLIF
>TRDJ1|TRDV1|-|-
TGTGCTCTTGGGGAACTATCCTCCACGCACAGGGTCATCTTT
CALGELSSTHRVIF
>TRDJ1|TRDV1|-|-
TGTGCTCTTGGGGACTTCCCCTCGGGGGCGCTACCCGACAAACTCATCTTT
CALGDFPSGALPDKLIF
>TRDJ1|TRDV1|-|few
TGTGCTCTTGGGCACACTCCTAGGGACTTCTACCACACCGATAAACTCATCTTT
CALGHTPRDFYHTDKLIF
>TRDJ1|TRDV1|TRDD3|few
TGTGCTCTTGGGGAACTCAACCTACCGCCAAAATTCATCGGGGGATACCTGACCGATAAACTCATCTTT
CALGELNLPPKFIGGYLTDKLIF
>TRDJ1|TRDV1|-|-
TGTGCTCTTGGGGAACTCTCCTACACGGCCCCGTACACCGATAAACTCATCTTT
CALGELSYTAPYTDKLIF
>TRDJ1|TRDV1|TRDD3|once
TGTGCTCTTGGGGAACTAAGCCTTCTATCGTGGGCTGGGGGATACAACCCACAGTACACCGATAAACTCATCTTT
CALGELSLLSWAGGYNPQYTDKLIF
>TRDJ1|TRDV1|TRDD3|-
TGTGCTCTTGGGGACGAACCCCAGCCTCCATTCTTCTCGATGGGGGATACTAGTTTCCGTCCGTACACCGATAAACTCATCTTT
CALGDEPQPPFFSMGDTSFRPYTDKLIF
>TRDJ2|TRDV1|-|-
TGTGCTCTTGGGGTTGGGGTGTTGACAGCACAACTCTTCTTT
CALGVGVLTAQLFF
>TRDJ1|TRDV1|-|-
TGTGCTCTTGGGGAACTTAATCCTCATTTCCCTCCGGGCCACACCGATAAACTCATCTTT
CALGELNPHFPPGHTDKLIF
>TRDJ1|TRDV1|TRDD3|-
TGTGCTCTTGGGGAACGAAATCGGCCGCTACGAGTACTGGGGGAGCCCACGTACACCGATAAACTCATCTTT
CALGERNRPLRVLGEPTYTDKLIF
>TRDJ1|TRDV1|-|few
TGTGCTCTTGGGGAACGTGGCCTTCCTAGAAGACGGGGGATCGATGCCGATAAACTCATCTTT
CALGERGLPRRRGIDADKLIF
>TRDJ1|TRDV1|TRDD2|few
TGTGCTCTTGGGGAACCCCTTCCTATCCCAACTGGAGGCTTCACCGATAAACTCATCTTT
CALGEPLPIPTGGFTDKLIF
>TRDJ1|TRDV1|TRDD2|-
TGTGCTCTTGGGGAAATGGGCACCCCCGGCCTTCCTACGAGGATACGCCTCAAACTCATCTTT
CALGEMGTPGLPTRIRLKLIF
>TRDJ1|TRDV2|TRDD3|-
TGTGCCTGTGACACCGTACTGGGGGATACGCGGGTAGCCGATAAACTCATCTTT
CACDTVLGDTRVADKLIF
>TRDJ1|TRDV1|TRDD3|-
TGTGCTCTTGGGGCCCCCCTCCCGGGATACAGGCTCATCTTT
CALGAPLPGYRLIF